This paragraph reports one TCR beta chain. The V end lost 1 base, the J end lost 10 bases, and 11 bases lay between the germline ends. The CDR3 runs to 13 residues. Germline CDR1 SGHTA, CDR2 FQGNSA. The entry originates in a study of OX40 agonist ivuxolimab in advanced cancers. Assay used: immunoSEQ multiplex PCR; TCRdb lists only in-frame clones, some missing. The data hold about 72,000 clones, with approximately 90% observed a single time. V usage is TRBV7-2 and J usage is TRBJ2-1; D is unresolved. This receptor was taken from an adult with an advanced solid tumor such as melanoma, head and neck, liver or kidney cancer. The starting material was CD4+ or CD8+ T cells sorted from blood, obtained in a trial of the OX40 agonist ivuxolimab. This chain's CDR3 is CASSLGRFREQFF. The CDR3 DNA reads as TGTGCCAGCAGCTTAGGACGGTTCCGGGAGCAGTTCTTC.